The 30 T cell receptor beta chains below come from one sample, sequenced in a study of a mutant IDH1 vaccine in newly diagnosed glioma. These receptors have no identified antigens. Libraries were prepared by immunoSEQ multiplex PCR; TCRdb keeps only in-frame clonotypes and omits some of them. Counted here are approximately 80,000 clones, roughly 90% occurring once; the ten biggest clones make up 0.5% to 0.7%. Indicated time point: week 5, during vaccination. Vaccine doses each comprised 300 ug of mutant IDH1 20-mer peptide, with topical imiquimod. Sequencing was performed on PBMCs, taken from a glioma patient whose treatment included an IDH1 peptide vaccine. All receptors derive from a woman in her 50s with glioma.

The genes are TRBV9 and TRBJ2-3; 10 bases line up with TRBD2. V lost 4 bases to trimming and J lost 0 bases; unmatched junction nucleotides: 11. CDR1 SGDLS and CDR2 YYNGEE come from the germline V gene. This CDR3 contains 18 residues. CDR3 amino acids: CASSPRPSGRSSTDTQYF. In DNA form, the CDR3 reads TGTGCCAGCAGCCCGAGGCCTAGCGGGAGATCTAGCACAGATACGCAGTATTTT.

The gene calls are TRBV7-3 and TRBJ1-1; D possibly corresponds to TRBD1 (6 bases). The CDR3 runs 13 residues. In germline, CDR1 is SGHTA, CDR2 FQGTGA. V lost 0 bases and J lost 7, with 9 bases in between. CDR3 bases: TGTGCCAGCAGCTTAACCCGGGACAATGAAGCTTTCTTT. This gives the protein CASSLTRDNEAFF.

The chain uses TRBV5-6 and TRBJ1-3; perhaps TRBD1 as D (5 bases). The germline gives CDR1 SGHDT, CDR2 YYEEEE. CDR3 length: 16 amino acids. The ends were cut back, 0 bases at V and 9 bases at J, with 19 bases in the middle. The CDR3 here is CASSLGPGGDGATIYF. In nucleotides, the CDR3 is TGTGCCAGCAGCTTGGGCCCCGGAGGGGATGGGGCCACCATATATTTT.

V and J are TRBV21-1 and TRBJ1-5. TRBV21-1 is a pseudogene segment. The CDR3 sequence is 14 residues long. The CDR3 loop reads CASGPGGNNQPQHF. CDR3 sequence (DNA): TGTGCCAGCGGCCCGGGGGGCAACAATCAGCCCCAGCATTTT.

This chain's CDR3 is CASRPDVLSYEQYF. CDR3 nucleotides: TGTGCCAGCAGACCGGACGTCCTCTCCTACGAGCAGTACTTC. The chain combines TRBV2 with TRBJ2-7, with unresolved D. V was cut by 6 bases and J by 0 bases, with 12 bases left in between. CDR1 and CDR2 (germline): SNHLY, FYNNEI. The CDR3 has 14 amino acids. The complete variable domain, with remaining parts taken from reference TRBV2 and TRBJ2-7, reads EPEVTQTPSHQVTQMGQEVILRCVPISNHLYFYWYRQILGQKVEFLVSFYNNEISEKSEIFDDQFSVERPDGSNFTLKIRSTKLEDSAMYFCASRPDVLSYEQYFGPGTRLTVT.

The chain combines TRBV9 with TRBJ2-5; no clear D. Germline V gene sequence: CDR1 SGDLS, CDR2 YYNGEE. This CDR3 spans 12 amino acids. Trimming removed 3 bases at V and 1 base at J, with 4 bases between. CDR3 loop: CASSASQETQYF. In DNA form, the CDR3 reads TGTGCCAGCAGCGCGAGCCAAGAGACCCAGTACTTC. The variable domain in full, completed from reference TRBV9 and TRBJ2-5, reads DSGVTQTPKHLITATGQRVTLRCSPRSGDLSVYWYQQSLDQGLQFLIQYYNGEERAKGNILERFSAQQFPDLHSELNLSSLELGDSALYFCASSASQETQYFGPGTRLLVL.

This clone was counted only a few times. This chain connects TRBV5-1 to TRBJ1-2, with a possible D match to TRBD1 (6 bases). CDR1 SGHRS and CDR2 YFSETQ come from the germline V gene. The CDR3 totals 14 residues. Trimming took off 0 bases at V and 8 bases at J, with 14 bases between the two ends. CDR3 DNA: TGCGCCAGCAGCTTGGGGACAGAGCGCGGCGGCTACACCTTC. Translated: CASSLGTERGGYTF. The full variable domain, completed using reference TRBV5-1 and TRBJ1-2, is KAGVTQTPRYLIKTRGQQVTLSCSPISGHRSVSWYQQTPGQGLQFLFEYFSETQRNKGNFPGRFSGRQFSNSRSEMNVSTLELGDSALYLCASSLGTERGGYTFGSGTRLTVV.

The V call is TRBV28, the J call TRBJ2-5; D unclear. Per germline, CDR1 MDHEN and CDR2 SYDVKM. CDR3 length equals 11 residues. V gave up 5 bases and J gave up 5 bases, with 6 bases separating them. The CDR3 region has the DNA TGTGCCAGCAGTAACCGGGAGACCCAGTACTTC. Its protein product is CASSNRETQYF.

About this clone itself: Other DNA sequences from this sample encode an identical CDR3 as well. The chain employs TRBV7-9 and TRBJ1-5; no definite D call. CDR3 size: 13 residues. The V and J ends lost 6 bases and 5 bases respectively, with 11 bases between them. The germline CDR1 and CDR2 sequences are SEHNR and FQNEAQ (reference sequence). CDR3 sequence (DNA): TGTGCCAGCAGTCAGACCATCGATCAGCCCCAGCATTTT. Its protein product is CASSQTIDQPQHF. The whole variable domain, remainder taken from reference TRBV7-9 and TRBJ1-5, is DTGVSQNPRHKITKRGQNVTFRCDPISEHNRLYWYRQTLGQGPEFLTYFQNEAQLEKSRLLSDRFSAERPKGSFSTLEIQRTEQGDSAMYLCASSQTIDQPQHFGDGTRLSIL.

This chain uses TRBV27 with TRBJ1-5, with TRBD1 as a possible D gene (5 bases). V was trimmed by 6 bases and J by 6 bases, leaving 18 bases between them. From germline, CDR1 is MNHEY and CDR2 SMNVEV (reference sequence). The CDR3 is made up of 15 amino acids. The DNA of the CDR3 is TGTGCCAGCAGCCCTGGCGGGGGGAGATTTCAGCCCCAGCATTTT. It translates to CASSPGGGRFQPQHF.

This clone was seen only once. The chain has TRBV19 and TRBJ2-2; 9 positions match TRBD1. Per the germline V gene, CDR1 is LNHDA and CDR2 is SQIVND (reference sequence). The ends lost 5 bases at V and 5 bases at J; junction bases unmatched: 3. The CDR3 is 14 residues long. CDR3 DNA: TGTGCCAGTAGTGACAGGGGGGGAACCGGGGAGCTGTTTTTT. Translating it yields CASSDRGGTGELFF. Together with reference TRBV19 and TRBJ2-2, the CDR3 gives the full variable domain: DGGITQSPKYLFRKEGQNVTLSCEQNLNHDAMYWYRQDPGQGLRLIYYSQIVNDFQKGDIAEGYSVSREKKESFPLTVTSAQKNPTAFYLCASSDRGGTGELFFGEGSRLTVL.

This clone appeared once. J is TRBJ2-3 and V is TRBV9; 16 bases align to TRBD2. After removal of 2 bases from V and 4 bases from J, the junction contained 4 bases not matched to a gene. The CDR3 is 17 residues long. Looked up from germline, CDR1 is SGDLS and CDR2 is YYNGEE. The CDR3 DNA reads TGTGCCAGCAGCGTGGGACTAGCGGGAGGGCCGTCAGATACGCAGTATTTT. Amino acid sequence: CASSVGLAGGPSDTQYF.

This clone was counted between two and nine times. The rearrangement joins TRBV19 to TRBJ1-2; perhaps TRBD1 as D (5 bases). CDR1 is LNHDA, CDR2 SQIVND, per germline (reference sequence). The CDR3 spans 13 residues. Deletions cut 7 bases from V and 6 bases from J, with 15 bases between. The CDR3 here is CASKPQGGHGYTF. The CDR3 nucleotides are TGTGCCAGTAAGCCTCAGGGCGGGCATGGCTACACCTTC.

The chain recombines TRBV2 with TRBJ1-2; D is undetermined. Germline V gene sequence: CDR1 SNHLY, CDR2 FYNNEI. Trimming removed 1 base at V and 9 bases at J, with 12 bases between. CDR3 size: 13 residues. In DNA form, the CDR3 reads TGTGCCAGCAGTGAAGGCAGGCCCCGAAGCTACACCTTC. It specifies CASSEGRPRSYTF.

The rearrangement uses TRBV27 and TRBJ2-7; perhaps D is TRBD1 or TRBD2 (5 bases each). The CDR3 runs to 20 residues. CDR1 and CDR2 (germline): MNHEY, SMNVEV (reference sequence). Trimming pared 4 bases from V and 3 bases from J, leaving 31 bases between. CDR3 residues: CASSCEFAGTAAGPYYEQYF. The CDR3 nucleotides are TGTGCCAGCAGTTGCGAATTCGCCGGGACGGCGGCAGGGCCCTACTACGAGCAGTACTTC.

The chain is built from TRBV7-6 and TRBJ2-1, with unresolved D. CDR1 SGHVS and CDR2 FNYEAQ come from the germline V gene. The CDR3 is 15 amino acids. The V and J ends lost 2 bases and 1 base respectively, with 9 bases between them. The CDR3 DNA sequence: TGTGCCAGCAGCTTAACCCACGGGTCCTACAATGAGCAGTTCTTC. This gives the protein CASSLTHGSYNEQFF.

V and J are TRBV9 and TRBJ2-5; 9 bases map to TRBD2. This CDR3 spans 16 amino acids. Trimming removed 3 bases from V and 2 bases from J; junction bases left unmatched: 8. CDR1 and CDR2 from the germline V gene are SGDLS and YYNGEE. CDR3 bases: TGTGCCAGCAGCGCTTCGGCGGGAGGGCCTCAAGAGACCCAGTACTTC. Translating it yields CASSASAGGPQETQYF.

The CDR3 sequence is CASGLVLRAPSGEQFF. The DNA of the CDR3 is TGTGCTAGTGGTTTGGTACTGAGGGCCCCTTCCGGTGAGCAGTTCTTC. The gene calls are TRBV12-5 and TRBJ2-1, with D perhaps matching TRBD2 (5 bases). CDR3 length equals 16 residues. The V gene lost 0 bases and the J gene lost 9 bases, with 18 bases spanning the gap. Germline CDR1 reads LGHNT; CDR2 reads FRNRAP.

The J gene is TRBJ2-7, the V gene TRBV7-3; D is possibly TRBD2 (5 bases). The V gene's germline CDR1 is SGHTA and CDR2 FQGTGA. This CDR3 region has 14 residues. V shed 5 bases and J shed 6 bases, with 17 bases lying between them. The CDR3 sequence is CASSPGGLATEQYF. The CDR3 DNA reads TGTGCCAGCAGCCCTGGAGGTCTCGCTACCGAGCAGTACTTC.

This chain joins TRBV6-1 and TRBJ2-2, with 8 bases identical to TRBD1. Losses at the gene ends were 3 bases for V and 3 bases for J; bases not matched to a gene: 9. CDR3 length: 17 amino acids. CDR1 is MNHNS and CDR2 is SASEGT in the germline V gene. The CDR3 region is CASSDPVQGAYTGELFF. CDR3 DNA sequence: TGTGCCAGCAGTGACCCCGTGCAGGGGGCTTACACCGGGGAGCTGTTTTTT.

V usage is TRBV30 and J usage is TRBJ1-4; a possible D gene is TRBD1 (6 bases). The germline V gene encodes CDR1 GTSNPN and CDR2 SVGIG (reference sequence). Trimming removed 3 bases at V and 7 bases at J, with 15 bases between. This CDR3 region has 14 residues. The CDR3: CAWRPLTGTEKLFF. The CDR3 DNA follows: TGTGCCTGGAGGCCCCTAACAGGGACTGAAAAACTGTTTTTT.

This clone was seen a single time. This chain uses TRBV6-5 with TRBJ2-1; 7 nucleotides align to TRBD1. J was trimmed by 5 bases and V by 5 bases; bases with no gene match: 9. CDR1 is MNHEY, CDR2 SVGAGI, per germline. There are 15 residues in the CDR3. The CDR3 is CASSLTGSSHNEQFF. The CDR3 nucleotides are TGTGCCAGCAGTCTGACAGGGAGTAGCCACAATGAGCAGTTCTTC.

The chain joins TRBV18 to TRBJ2-5; 12 bases are a match to TRBD2. Per germline, CDR1 KGHSH and CDR2 LQKENI. The CDR3 is 16 residues long. V gave up 2 bases and J gave up 4 bases; unmatched junction bases: 5. As DNA, the CDR3 is TGTGCCAGCTCACCATCTAGCGGGAGGGCCCCAGAGACCCAGTACTTC. It encodes CASSPSSGRAPETQYF.

J is TRBJ2-1 and V is TRBV9; 13 bases are a match to TRBD2. There are 13 residues in the CDR3. Germline-derived CDR1 and CDR2 are SGDLS and YYNGEE. V dropped 5 bases and J dropped 7; count of bases not matched to a gene: 0. CDR3 sequence: CASRGLAGNEQFF. In DNA form, the CDR3 reads TGTGCCAGCAGGGGACTAGCGGGAAATGAGCAGTTCTTC. Complete variable domain (other parts from reference TRBV9 and TRBJ2-1): DSGVTQTPKHLITATGQRVTLRCSPRSGDLSVYWYQQSLDQGLQFLIQYYNGEERAKGNILERFSAQQFPDLHSELNLSSLELGDSALYFCASRGLAGNEQFFGPGTRLTVL.

J is TRBJ2-7 and V is TRBV28, with 7 nucleotides matching TRBD1. The junction had 5 bases not matched to a gene; V was cut back by 6 bases and J by 0 bases. The germline V gene encodes CDR1 MDHEN and CDR2 SYDVKM. This CDR3 is built from 14 residues. The CDR3 reads CASSQTGNSYEQYF. CDR3 nucleotide sequence: TGTGCCAGCAGCCAGACAGGGAACTCCTACGAGCAGTACTTC.

The J gene is TRBJ1-1, the V gene TRBV6-1; 8 nucleotides match TRBD1. The CDR3 runs 15 residues. V shed 6 bases and J 1 base; nucleotides not matched to a gene: 7. In germline, CDR1 is MNHNS, CDR2 SASEGT. The DNA of the CDR3 is TGTGCCAGCAGCCCCACAGGACAGGGGAACACTGAAGCTTTCTTT. Residues: CASSPTGQGNTEAFF.

The gene calls are TRBV28 and TRBJ2-3, with 8 positions matching TRBD2. V shed 5 bases, J shed 5 bases, and the junction held 9 bases outside the gene matches. Germline V lookup: CDR1 MDHEN, CDR2 SYDVKM. The CDR3 runs 15 residues. CDR3 DNA sequence: TGTGCCAGCAGTCCACCTACTAGCGGTTTAGATACGCAGTATTTT. Encoded protein: CASSPPTSGLDTQYF.

This sequence joins TRBV11-2 and TRBJ2-7; tentatively, D is TRBD2 (5 bases). Germline loops: CDR1 SGHAT, CDR2 FQNNGV. The V end was cut by 6 bases, the J end by 2 bases, with 8 bases between. There are 12 residues in the CDR3. CDR3 coding DNA: TGTGCCAGCAGGGACTTCACCTACGAGCAGTACTTC. Translating it yields CASRDFTYEQYF.

The V gene is TRBV19, the J gene TRBJ1-5; D is uncertain. The CDR3 is 14 residues long. Trimming removed 6 bases from V and 0 bases from J, with 9 bases in between. The germline gives CDR1 LNHDA, CDR2 SQIVND (reference sequence). This CDR3 is CASRLDYSNQPQHF. In DNA form, the CDR3 reads TGTGCCAGTAGGCTGGACTATAGCAATCAGCCCCAGCATTTT.

The CDR3 region has the DNA TGTGCCAGCTCACCACCGGCAGGGGGTACCTACGAGCAGTACTTC. As protein: CASSPPAGGTYEQYF. The chain combines TRBV18 with TRBJ2-7; 7 positions agree with TRBD1. Germline V lookup: CDR1 KGHSH, CDR2 LQKENI. V dropped 0 bases and J dropped 2; count of bases not matched to a gene: 4. CDR3 size: 15 residues. Supplemented by reference TRBV18 and TRBJ2-7, the full variable domain reads NAGVMQNPRHLVRRRGQEARLRCSPMKGHSHVYWYRQLPEEGLKFMVYLQKENIIDESGMPKERFSAEFPKEGPSILRIQQVVRGDSAAYFCASSPPAGGTYEQYFGPGTRLTVT.